The clone carrying this TCR beta chain was seen only a few times. The data belong to a study of blood T cells in healthy people across ages. Germline CDR1 SNHLY, CDR2 FYNNEI. The length of the CDR3 is 19 residues. V lost 3 bases and J 0 bases, leaving 23 bases between the germline ends. PCR was performed a second time for 7 to 11 cycles using a sample-barcoded 5' primer and a J-beta primer mix. MiXCR, run by TCRdb on the 5' RACE reads, gives a single entry per CDR3 protein. The sample includes approximately 800,000 distinct CDR3 sequences, more than 20% of them seen just once. Whenever a sample was processed, at least 6.5 million PBMCs were isolated. The data were also submitted as part of a second study, on T cells of mothers and their children. That work contributes: The yield was over 8.5 million TCR beta CDR3 reads from each mother and a few million from each child. Slightly higher but non-significant overlap marked related mother-child pairs versus unrelated pairs. No clones detected were persistent microchimeric T cell clones.

Sequences were obtained from blood. V usage is TRBV2 and J usage is TRBJ1-2, with TRBD1 as a possible D gene (5 bases). The origin of this receptor is a boy between 5 and 17 years old in good health. In DNA, the CDR3 is TGTGCCAGCAGTGAGCCAAGAAGCTCCGGGACGTTAGCTAACTATGGCTACACCTTC. Residues: CASSEPRSSGTLANYGYTF.